This TCR beta chain came from a study of T cell responses to AZD1222 COVID-19 vaccine. The CDR3 consists of 17 residues. The method was immunoSEQ multiplex PCR; TCRdb's version includes in-frame clones alone and lacks a portion of them. The data hold just under 150,000 clones, with 89% observed a single time. Source: peripheral blood, taken 28 days after the second AZD1222 dose. This sequence was found in an adult who received the AZD1222 COVID-19 vaccine. This chain links TRBV21-1 with TRBJ2-7; the table's D call TRBD2 went unverified against the DNA. TRBV21-1 is a pseudogene. Here the CDR3 reads CASSPPPGIPLWDEQYF. Here the CDR3 DNA reads TGTGCCAGCAGCCCTCCCCCCGGGATCCCGCTTTGGGACGAGCAGTACTTC.